This TCR beta chain was profiled in a study of blood T cell repertoires in COVID-19. Turning to the study itself: Sites in the United States, Italy and Spain provided acute and convalescent COVID-19 samples. The cDNA or gDNA used as material had been derived from T cells, B-cell-depleted T cells, or PBMCs.

Original handling: Amplification of reference gene primers provided the estimated nucleated cell counts. Clones were read by immunoSEQ multiplex PCR, and TCRdb kept only the in-frame ones, dropping some. V and J calls and clone size are as listed in that table; D and trimming were resolved from the DNA. Among 130,000 to 150,000 clones listed, more than 75% were seen once. The length of the CDR3 is 14 residues. With 0 bases removed from V and 4 bases from J, the gap between germline ends came to 10 bases. Germline V gene sequence: CDR1 SGHRS, CDR2 YFSETQ. The source of this sequence is a man aged 55 to 70 with acute or convalescent COVID-19. The chain combines TRBV5-1 with TRBJ1-1, with D uncertain. Sequenced: peripheral blood. The CDR3 DNA follows: TGCGCCAGCAGCTTGGGCACGGGTAGCACTGAAGCTTTCTTT. Its protein is CASSLGTGSTEAFF. The full variable domain, in which reference TRBV5-1 and TRBJ1-1 provide the parts outside the CDR3, is KAGVTQTPRYLIKTRGQQVTLSCSPISGHRSVSWYQQTPGQGLQFLFEYFSETQRNKGNFPGRFSGRQFSNSRSEMNVSTLELGDSALYLCASSLGTGSTEAFFGQGTRLTVV.